The 19 T cell receptor beta chains listed next were all sequenced from one sample in a study of blood T cell repertoires in COVID-19. Profiling relied on immunoSEQ multiplex PCR, and the TCRdb table lists in-frame clones only, not all of them. The sample holds fewer than 250,000 clones; about 88% are singletons and the top ten take around 1%. Sequencing used peripheral blood. The source of these receptors is a man aged 35-49 years with acute or convalescent COVID-19.

This clone was seen once. The rearrangement links TRBV18 to TRBJ1-5; D might be TRBD1 (5 bases). V was cut by 4 bases and J by 5 bases, with 12 bases left in between. Looked up from germline, CDR1 is KGHSH and CDR2 is LQKENI. The CDR3 covers 14 residues. The CDR3 loop is CASSRGTQDQPQHF. Written as DNA, the CDR3 is TGTGCCAGCTCACGCGGGACCCAGGATCAGCCCCAGCATTTT.

The chain employs TRBV5-1 and TRBJ2-2, with D possibly matching TRBD2 (7 bases). V was pared by 0 bases and J by 0 bases, with 12 bases between. There are 17 residues in the CDR3. Germline V lookup: CDR1 SGHRS, CDR2 YFSETQ. The CDR3 loop is CASSLEAGAPNTGELFF. The CDR3 coding sequence is TGCGCCAGCAGCTTGGAGGCGGGGGCCCCGAACACCGGGGAGCTGTTTTTT.

The CDR3 spells CASSLGGTGTYNEQFF. Written as DNA, the CDR3 is TGTGCCAGCAGCTTGGGCGGGACAGGGACCTACAATGAGCAGTTCTTC. The V and J genes are TRBV5-4 and TRBJ2-1, with 9 bases aligning to TRBD1. CDR1 is SGHNT and CDR2 is YYREEE in the germline V gene (reference sequence). The junction had 3 bases not matched to a gene; V was cut back by 0 bases and J by 2 bases. The CDR3 contains 16 residues.

V gene TRBV13 combines with J gene TRBJ1-1, with 8 bases identical to TRBD1. The CDR3 loop spans 15 amino acids. Germline V gene lookup returns CDR1 PRHDT and CDR2 FYEKMQ (reference sequence). J gave up 1 base and V 6 bases, and 7 bases lay outside the gene matches. DNA of the CDR3: TGTGCCAGCAGTTTCACCGGGACAGGGAACACTGAAGCTTTCTTT. Protein sequence: CASSFTGTGNTEAFF.

The chain combines TRBV9 with TRBJ2-1; no clear D. The CDR3 is made up of 11 amino acids. Germline CDR1 and CDR2: SGDLS and YYNGEE. Between the trimmed V and J ends, which lost 4 bases and 4 bases, there was a span of 3 bases. The CDR3 DNA reads as TGTGCCAGCAGCCAATACAATGAGCAGTTCTTC. This sequence encodes CASSQYNEQFF.

The gene calls are TRBV29-1 and TRBJ2-3; the match to TRBD1 covers 7 bases. CDR3 size: 16 residues. Germline V gene lookup returns CDR1 SQVTM and CDR2 ANQGSEA. J lost 4 bases, V lost 1 base, and 11 bases had no gene match. CDR3 region: CSVEGLTGQAADTQYF. DNA for the CDR3: TGCAGCGTTGAAGGTTTGACAGGACAGGCAGCAGATACGCAGTATTTT.

The V gene is TRBV5-1, the J gene TRBJ2-4; D may be TRBD1 (6 bases). The germline V gene encodes CDR1 SGHRS and CDR2 YFSETQ. There are 15 residues in the CDR3. Trimming shortened V by 0 bases and J by 7 bases, and 14 bases separated the two germline ends. In DNA form, the CDR3 reads TGCGCCAGCAGCTTGGGGGACACTCTCCCCAACATTCAGTACTTC. Amino acids: CASSLGDTLPNIQYF.

The chain carries TRBV2 and TRBJ1-2, with TRBD1 identical over 8 bases. Germline V gene lookup returns CDR1 SNHLY and CDR2 FYNNEI. The CDR3 is 15 residues long. V lost 3 bases to trimming and J lost 4 bases; unmatched junction nucleotides: 7. CDR3 residues: CASSDSFQGAYGYTF. The DNA of the CDR3 is TGTGCCAGCAGTGATTCCTTTCAGGGGGCCTATGGCTACACCTTC.

The rearrangement links TRBV7-3 to TRBJ2-7, with TRBD1 matching over 7 bases. The CDR3 has 14 amino acids. Germline lookup yields CDR1 SGHTA and CDR2 FQGTGA. V gave up 2 bases and J gave up 2 bases; unmatched junction bases: 3. CDR3 bases: TGTGCCAGCAGCTTAGGACAGGCCCCCTACGAGCAGTACTTC. Translated: CASSLGQAPYEQYF.

Comment on this clone: At one boundary the junction diverges from the germline segment, which might be a read error. The CDR3 region is CASSLPGTGFPPLF. CDR3 in DNA: TGCGCCAGCAGCCTCCCCGGGACAGGCTTCCCCCCTCTCTTC. The chain couples TRBV4-1 to TRBJ1-2; 8 bases match TRBD1. The CDR3 is made up of 14 amino acids. Germline CDR1 and CDR2: MGHRA and YSYEKL.

The chain joins TRBV6-1 to TRBJ1-2; no clear D. The germline V and J ends were trimmed by 0 bases and 3 bases, with 8 bases remaining between them. The CDR3 runs to 14 residues. Germline values: CDR1 MNHNS, CDR2 SASEGT. This chain's CDR3 is CASSEAAVDYGYTF. The CDR3 region has the DNA TGTGCCAGCAGTGAAGCCGCCGTAGACTATGGCTACACCTTC.

CDR3 residues: CASSQVIYGVGGELFF. The DNA of the CDR3 is TGCGCCAGCAGCCAAGTCATTTACGGGGTCGGCGGGGAGCTGTTTTTT. The V call is TRBV4-3, the J call TRBJ2-2; D may be TRBD2 (5 bases). V was pared by 1 base and J by 7 bases, with 16 bases between. The CDR3 totals 16 residues. CDR1 and CDR2 from the germline V gene are LGHNA and YSLEER.

The chain couples TRBV7-2 to TRBJ1-2; 7 nucleotides line up with TRBD1. J gave up 2 bases and V 0 bases, and 3 bases lay outside the gene matches. There are 15 residues in the CDR3. The V gene's germline CDR1 is SGHTA and CDR2 FQGNSA. CDR3 coding DNA: TGTGCCAGCAGCTTAGCGGGGACAGAGAACTATGGCTACACCTTC. It encodes CASSLAGTENYGYTF.

The chain joins TRBV30 to TRBJ1-4; D perhaps matches TRBD1 (6 bases). Per the germline V gene, CDR1 is GTSNPN and CDR2 is SVGIG (reference sequence). This CDR3 is 13 amino acids long. Deletions cut 4 bases from V and 4 bases from J, with 10 bases between. CDR3 DNA sequence: TGTGCCTGGAAATGGGGGCTTAATGAAAAACTGTTTTTT. Its protein is CAWKWGLNEKLFF.

The rearrangement links TRBV5-1 to TRBJ2-1; 7 positions agree with TRBD2. The CDR3 is 14 amino acids. Germline V lookup: CDR1 SGHRS, CDR2 YFSETQ. The ends lost 3 bases at V and 3 bases at J; junction bases unmatched: 3. The CDR3 loop is CASSWRDYYNEQFF. CDR3 DNA sequence: TGCGCCAGCAGCTGGAGGGACTACTACAATGAGCAGTTCTTC.

CDR3 sequence reads: CASSKGGGGEAFF. The CDR3 nucleotides read TGTGCCAGCAGCAAAGGGGGAGGGGGTGAAGCTTTCTTT. This sequence joins TRBV21-1 and TRBJ1-1. TRBV21-1 is a known pseudogene. The CDR3 is 13 residues long.

This rearrangement joins TRBV15 to TRBJ2-1; TRBD1 agrees at 8 bases. Per the germline V gene, CDR1 is LNHNV and CDR2 is YYDKDF (reference sequence). J gave up 1 base and V 2 bases, and 4 bases lay outside the gene matches. This CDR3 has 16 residues. DNA of the CDR3: TGTGCCACCAGCAGACCTGGGACAGGTTCCTACAATGAGCAGTTCTTC. The encoded protein is CATSRPGTGSYNEQFF.

The CDR3 sequence: CATSDPRKATGELFF. In nucleotides, the CDR3 is TGTGCCACCAGTGACCCTAGGAAGGCCACCGGGGAGCTGTTTTTT. The chain recombines TRBV24-1 with TRBJ2-2; D is uncertain. The CDR3 totals 15 residues. Trimming left V 4 bases short and J 4 bases short, with 12 bases between. Germline CDR1 is KGHDR and CDR2 is SFDVKD.

The chain employs TRBV25-1 and TRBJ2-3; D gene unclear. CDR3 size: 14 residues. Trimming cost V 3 bases and J 4 bases, with 11 bases left between them. From germline, CDR1 is MGHDK and CDR2 SYGVNS. CDR3 coding DNA: TGTGCCAGCAGTGAGCGCGAGGTTCCAGATACGCAGTATTTT. This gives the protein CASSEREVPDTQYF.